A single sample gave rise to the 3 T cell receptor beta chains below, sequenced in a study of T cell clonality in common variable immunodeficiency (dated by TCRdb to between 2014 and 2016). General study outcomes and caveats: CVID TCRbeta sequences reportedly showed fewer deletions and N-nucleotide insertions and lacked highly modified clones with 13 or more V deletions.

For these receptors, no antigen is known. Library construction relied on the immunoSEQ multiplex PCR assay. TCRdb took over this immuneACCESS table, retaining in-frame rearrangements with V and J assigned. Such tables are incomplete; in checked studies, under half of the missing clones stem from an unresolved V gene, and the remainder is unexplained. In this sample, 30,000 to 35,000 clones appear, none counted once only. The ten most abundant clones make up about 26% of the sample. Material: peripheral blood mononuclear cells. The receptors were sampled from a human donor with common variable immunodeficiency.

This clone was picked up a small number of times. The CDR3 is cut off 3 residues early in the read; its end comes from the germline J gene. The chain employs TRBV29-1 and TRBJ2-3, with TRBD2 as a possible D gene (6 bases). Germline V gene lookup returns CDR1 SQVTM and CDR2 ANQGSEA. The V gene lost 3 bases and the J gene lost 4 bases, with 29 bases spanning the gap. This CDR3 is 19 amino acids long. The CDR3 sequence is CSVEVTRDDPSTRPDTQYF. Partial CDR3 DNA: TGCAGCGTTGAGGTGACTAGGGATGACCCCTCAACCCGCCCAGATACG.

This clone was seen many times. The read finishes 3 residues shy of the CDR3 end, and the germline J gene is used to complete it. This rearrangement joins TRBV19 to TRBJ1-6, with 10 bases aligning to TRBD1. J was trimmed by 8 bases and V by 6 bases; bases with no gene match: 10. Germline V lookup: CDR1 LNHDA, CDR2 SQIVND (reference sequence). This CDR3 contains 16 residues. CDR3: CASSLRQGASYSPLHF. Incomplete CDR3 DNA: TGTGCCAGTAGCCTGAGACAGGGGGCCTCGTATTCACCC.

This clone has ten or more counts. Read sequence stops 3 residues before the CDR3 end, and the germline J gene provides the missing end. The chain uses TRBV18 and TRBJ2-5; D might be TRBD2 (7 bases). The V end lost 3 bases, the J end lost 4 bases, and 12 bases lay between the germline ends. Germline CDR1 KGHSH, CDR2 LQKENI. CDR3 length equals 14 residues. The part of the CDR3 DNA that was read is TGTGCCAGCTCACCCCCCCGGGGGGCAGAGACC. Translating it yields CASSPPRGAET. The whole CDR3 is CASSPPRGAETQYF.